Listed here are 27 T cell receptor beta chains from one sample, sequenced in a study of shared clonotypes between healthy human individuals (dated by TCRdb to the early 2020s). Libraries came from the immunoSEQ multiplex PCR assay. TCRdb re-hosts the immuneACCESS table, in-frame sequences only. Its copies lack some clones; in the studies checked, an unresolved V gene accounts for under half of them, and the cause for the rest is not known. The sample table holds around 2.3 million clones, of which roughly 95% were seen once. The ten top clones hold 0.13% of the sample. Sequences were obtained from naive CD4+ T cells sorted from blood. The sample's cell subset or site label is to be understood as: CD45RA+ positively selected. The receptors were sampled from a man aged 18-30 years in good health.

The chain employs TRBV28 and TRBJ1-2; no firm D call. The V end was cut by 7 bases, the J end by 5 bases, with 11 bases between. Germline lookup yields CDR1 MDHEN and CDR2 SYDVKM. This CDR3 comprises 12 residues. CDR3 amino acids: CASTVTGYGYTF. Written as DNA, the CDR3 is TGTGCCAGCACCGTAACGGGGTATGGCTACACCTTC.

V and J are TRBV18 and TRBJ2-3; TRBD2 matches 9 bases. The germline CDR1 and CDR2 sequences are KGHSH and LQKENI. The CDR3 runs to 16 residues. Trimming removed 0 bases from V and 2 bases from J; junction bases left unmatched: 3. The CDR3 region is CASSPPSGGYTDTQYF. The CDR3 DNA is TGTGCCAGCTCACCACCTAGCGGGGGTTACACAGATACGCAGTATTTT.

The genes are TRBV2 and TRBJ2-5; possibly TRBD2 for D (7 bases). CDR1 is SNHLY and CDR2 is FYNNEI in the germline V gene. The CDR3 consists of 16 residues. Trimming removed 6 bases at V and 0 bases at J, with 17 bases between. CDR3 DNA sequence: TGTGCCAGCAGGGAATGGGGGGGGCCCTACCAAGAGACCCAGTACTTC. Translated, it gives CASREWGGPYQETQYF.

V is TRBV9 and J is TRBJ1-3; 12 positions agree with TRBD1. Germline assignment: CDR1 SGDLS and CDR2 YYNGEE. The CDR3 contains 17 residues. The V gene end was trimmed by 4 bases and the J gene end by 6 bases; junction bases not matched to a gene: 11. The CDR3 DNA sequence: TGTGCCAGCAGCCCCCATGGGTTGGGACAGGGGGCAAACACCATATATTTT. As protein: CASSPHGLGQGANTIYF.

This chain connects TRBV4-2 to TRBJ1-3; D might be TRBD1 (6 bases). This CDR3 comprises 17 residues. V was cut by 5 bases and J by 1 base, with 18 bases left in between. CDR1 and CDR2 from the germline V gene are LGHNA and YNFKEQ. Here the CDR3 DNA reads TGTGCCAGCAGCGAAGGTCAAACGGGGGCTTCTGGAAACACCATATATTTT. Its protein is CASSEGQTGASGNTIYF.

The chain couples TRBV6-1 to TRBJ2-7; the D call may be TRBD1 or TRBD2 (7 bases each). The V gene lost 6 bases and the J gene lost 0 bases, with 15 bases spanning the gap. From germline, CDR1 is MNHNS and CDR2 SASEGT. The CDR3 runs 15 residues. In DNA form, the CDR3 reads TGTGCCAGCAGAGAGGGAGGGGGCAGCTCCTACGAGCAGTACTTC. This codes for CASREGGGSSYEQYF.

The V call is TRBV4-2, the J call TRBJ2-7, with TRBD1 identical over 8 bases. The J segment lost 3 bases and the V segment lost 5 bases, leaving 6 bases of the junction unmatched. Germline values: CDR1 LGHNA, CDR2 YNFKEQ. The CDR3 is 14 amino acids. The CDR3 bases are TGTGCCAGCAGCTCTCGACAGGGGATCTACGAGCAGTACTTC. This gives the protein CASSSRQGIYEQYF.

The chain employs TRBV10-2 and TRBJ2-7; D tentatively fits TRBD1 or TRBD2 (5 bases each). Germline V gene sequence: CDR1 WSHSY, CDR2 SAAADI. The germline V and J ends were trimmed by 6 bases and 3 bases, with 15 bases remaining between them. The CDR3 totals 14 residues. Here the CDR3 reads CASSPGRAYYEQYF. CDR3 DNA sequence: TGCGCCAGCAGCCCGGGACGGGCGTACTACGAGCAGTACTTC.

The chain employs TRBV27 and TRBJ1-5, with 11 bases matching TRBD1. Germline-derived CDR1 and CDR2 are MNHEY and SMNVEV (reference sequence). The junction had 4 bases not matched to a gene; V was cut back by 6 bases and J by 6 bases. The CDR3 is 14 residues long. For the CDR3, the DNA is TGTGCCAGCAGGTCCGGGACAGGGGGTCAGCCCCAGCATTTT. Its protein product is CASRSGTGGQPQHF.

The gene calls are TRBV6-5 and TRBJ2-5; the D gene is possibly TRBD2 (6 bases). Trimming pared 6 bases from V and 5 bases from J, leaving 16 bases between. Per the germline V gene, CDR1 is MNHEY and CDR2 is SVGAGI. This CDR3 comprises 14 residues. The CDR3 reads CASSRRIAVETQYF. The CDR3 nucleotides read TGTGCCAGCAGCCGAAGAATAGCGGTGGAGACCCAGTACTTC.

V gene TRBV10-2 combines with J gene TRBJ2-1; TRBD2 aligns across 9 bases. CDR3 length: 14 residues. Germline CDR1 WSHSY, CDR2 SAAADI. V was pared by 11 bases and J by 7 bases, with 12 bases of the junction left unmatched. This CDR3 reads CASELAGGGNEQFF. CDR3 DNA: TGCGCCTCAGAACTAGCGGGCGGGGGTAATGAGCAGTTCTTC.

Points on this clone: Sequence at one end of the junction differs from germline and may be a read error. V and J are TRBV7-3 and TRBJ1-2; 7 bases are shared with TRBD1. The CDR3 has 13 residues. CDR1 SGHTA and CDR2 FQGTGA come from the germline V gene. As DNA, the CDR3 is TGTGCCAGCAGCCGTGACAGGGATAGTGGCTGCACCTTC. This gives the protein CASSRDRDSGCTF.

The CDR3 sequence: CSVFNENTEAFF. CDR3 coding DNA: TGCAGCGTTTTTAACGAGAACACTGAAGCTTTCTTT. The genes are TRBV29-1 and TRBJ1-1, with D unclear. Trimming pared 5 bases from V and 1 base from J, leaving 8 bases between. This CDR3 has 12 residues. Germline V gives CDR1 SQVTM, CDR2 ANQGSEA.

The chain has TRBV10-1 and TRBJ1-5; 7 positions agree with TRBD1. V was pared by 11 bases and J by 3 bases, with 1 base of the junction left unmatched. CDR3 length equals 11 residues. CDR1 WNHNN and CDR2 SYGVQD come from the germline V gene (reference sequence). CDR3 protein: CAGTDNQPQHF. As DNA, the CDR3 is TGCGCCGGGACAGACAATCAGCCCCAGCATTTT.

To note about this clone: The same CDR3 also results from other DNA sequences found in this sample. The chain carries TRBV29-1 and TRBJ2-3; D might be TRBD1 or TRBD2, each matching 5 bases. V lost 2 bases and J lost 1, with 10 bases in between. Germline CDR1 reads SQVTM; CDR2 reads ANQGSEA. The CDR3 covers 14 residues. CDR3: CSVESGGRTDTQYF. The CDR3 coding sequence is TGCAGCGTTGAAAGTGGGGGTCGCACAGATACGCAGTATTTT.

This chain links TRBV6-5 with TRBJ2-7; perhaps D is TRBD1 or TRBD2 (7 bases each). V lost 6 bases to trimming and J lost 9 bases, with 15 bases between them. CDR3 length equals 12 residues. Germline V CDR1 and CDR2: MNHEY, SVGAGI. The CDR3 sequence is CASSTPGGGQYF. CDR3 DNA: TGTGCCAGCAGCACGCCAGGGGGGGGGCAGTACTTC.

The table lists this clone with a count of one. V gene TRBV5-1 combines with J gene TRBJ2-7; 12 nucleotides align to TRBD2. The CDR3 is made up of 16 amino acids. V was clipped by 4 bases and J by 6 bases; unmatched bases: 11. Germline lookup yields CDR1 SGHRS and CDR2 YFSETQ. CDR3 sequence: CASSPMTSGSLGEQYF. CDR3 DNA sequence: TGCGCCAGCAGCCCGATGACTAGCGGGAGTTTGGGCGAGCAGTACTTC.

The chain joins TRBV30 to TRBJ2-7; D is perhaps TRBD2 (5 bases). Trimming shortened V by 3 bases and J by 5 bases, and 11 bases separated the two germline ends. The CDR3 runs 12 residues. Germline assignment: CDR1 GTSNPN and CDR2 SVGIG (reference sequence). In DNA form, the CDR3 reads TGTGCCTGGAGGGACTCGAGCCACGAGCAGTACTTC. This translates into CAWRDSSHEQYF.

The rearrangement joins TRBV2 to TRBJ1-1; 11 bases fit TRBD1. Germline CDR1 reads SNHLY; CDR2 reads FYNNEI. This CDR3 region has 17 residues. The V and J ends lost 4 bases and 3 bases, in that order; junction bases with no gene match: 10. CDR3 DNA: TGTGCCAGCAGTGTTAGGACAGGGGGCGCGGAGGACACTGAAGCTTTCTTT. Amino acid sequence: CASSVRTGGAEDTEAFF.

CDR3 sequence reads: CASRAPDIPYEQYF. CDR3 in DNA: TGTGCCAGCAGAGCACCCGACATTCCCTACGAGCAGTACTTC. The chain joins TRBV6-5 to TRBJ2-7; no clear D gene. The CDR3 runs to 14 residues. Deletions cut 6 bases from V and 2 bases from J, with 14 bases between. Germline V gene lookup returns CDR1 MNHEY and CDR2 SVGAGI.

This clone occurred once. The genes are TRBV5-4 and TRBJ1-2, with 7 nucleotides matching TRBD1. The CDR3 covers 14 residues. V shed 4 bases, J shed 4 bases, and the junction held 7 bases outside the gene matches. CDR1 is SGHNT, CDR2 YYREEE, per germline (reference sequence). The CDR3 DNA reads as TGTGCCAGCAGCCTCACAGGGGTGGGCTATGGCTACACCTTC. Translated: CASSLTGVGYGYTF.

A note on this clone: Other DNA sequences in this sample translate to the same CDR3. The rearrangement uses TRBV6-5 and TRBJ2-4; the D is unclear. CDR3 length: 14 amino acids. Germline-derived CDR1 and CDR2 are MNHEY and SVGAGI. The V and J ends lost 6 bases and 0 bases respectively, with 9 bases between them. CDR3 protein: CASSRTLAKNIQYF. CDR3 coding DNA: TGTGCCAGCAGCAGGACCTTAGCCAAAAACATTCAGTACTTC.

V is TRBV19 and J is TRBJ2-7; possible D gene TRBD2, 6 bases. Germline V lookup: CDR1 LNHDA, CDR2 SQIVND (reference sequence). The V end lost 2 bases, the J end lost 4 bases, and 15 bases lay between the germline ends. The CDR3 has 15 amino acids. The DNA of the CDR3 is TGTGCCAGTAGTATAAACCCCGCAGGGAGGTACGAGCAGTACTTC. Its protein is CASSINPAGRYEQYF.

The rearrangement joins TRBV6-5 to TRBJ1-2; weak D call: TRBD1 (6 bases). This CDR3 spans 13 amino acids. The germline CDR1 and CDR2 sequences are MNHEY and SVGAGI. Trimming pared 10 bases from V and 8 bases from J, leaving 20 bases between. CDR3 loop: CATQPGHVGGYTF. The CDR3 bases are TGTGCCACCCAGCCGGGACATGTCGGAGGCTACACCTTC.

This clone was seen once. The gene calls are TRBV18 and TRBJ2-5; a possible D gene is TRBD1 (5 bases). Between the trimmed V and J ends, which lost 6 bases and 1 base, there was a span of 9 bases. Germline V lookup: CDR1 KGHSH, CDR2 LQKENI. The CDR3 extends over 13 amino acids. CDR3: CASSQGPQETQYF. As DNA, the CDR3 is TGTGCCAGCTCCCAGGGCCCCCAAGAGACCCAGTACTTC. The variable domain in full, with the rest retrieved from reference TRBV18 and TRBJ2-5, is NAGVMQNPRHLVRRRGQEARLRCSPMKGHSHVYWYRQLPEEGLKFMVYLQKENIIDESGMPKERFSAEFPKEGPSILRIQQVVRGDSAAYFCASSQGPQETQYFGPGTRLLVL.

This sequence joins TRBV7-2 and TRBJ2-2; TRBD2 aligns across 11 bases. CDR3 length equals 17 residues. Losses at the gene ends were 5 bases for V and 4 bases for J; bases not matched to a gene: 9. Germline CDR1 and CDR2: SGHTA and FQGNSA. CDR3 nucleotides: TGTGCCAGCAGCCCCACTAGCGGGAGTCATAGCACCGGGGAGCTGTTTTTT. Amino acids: CASSPTSGSHSTGELFF.

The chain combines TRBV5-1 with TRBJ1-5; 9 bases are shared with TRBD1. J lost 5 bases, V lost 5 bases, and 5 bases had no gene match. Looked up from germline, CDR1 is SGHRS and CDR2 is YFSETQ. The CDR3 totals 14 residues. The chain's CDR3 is CASRRTGGDQPQHF. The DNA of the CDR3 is TGCGCCAGCAGACGAACAGGGGGCGATCAGCCCCAGCATTTT.